This T cell receptor (beta chain) was captured in a study of cytomegalovirus exposure and HLA in healthy donors. The trim removed 4 bases at V and 2 bases at J, leaving 3 bases unmatched. CDR1 is MNHNS and CDR2 is SASEGT in the germline V gene. This CDR3 has 16 residues. Regarding the study as a whole: Evidence from a later analysis indicated that most CMV-associated TCR beta chains looked HLA-restricted. Sequence variants that were highly shared formed a cluster that was likely a sequencing artifact. Among the CMV-associated chains, a few were confirmed in vitro as specific for CMV antigens.

60 Vbeta and 13 Jbeta primers were used in PCR. TCRdb keeps only in-frame clones here, not all; method: immunoSEQ multiplex PCR. The sample gives roughly 160,000 clones, 85% of which show up once; 1% is in the top ten. Points on this clone: Its antigen is currently unknown.

The receptor comes from a boy aged 2 to 10 in good health and CMV-seronegative. The sequenced material came from PBMCs. The chain couples TRBV6-1 to TRBJ2-2, with TRBD2 matching over 11 bases. In DNA form, the CDR3 reads TGTGCCAGCAGTGTCGGACTAGCGGGTAACACCGGGGAGCTGTTTTTT. This gives the protein CASSVGLAGNTGELFF.